The T cell receptor beta chain under discussion was sequenced for a study of blood T cell repertoires in COVID-19. This clone was seen a single time. This CDR3 is built from 14 residues. V was clipped by 5 bases and J by 3 bases; unmatched bases: 4. Germline CDR1 LNHDA, CDR2 SQIVND (reference sequence). Authors' processing steps: Nucleated cell counts were estimated from reference gene primer amplification. The method was immunoSEQ multiplex PCR; TCRdb's version includes in-frame clones alone and lacks a portion of them. The V and J calls and clone size come from that table; D and trimming were worked out from the DNA. The data hold tens of thousands of clones, with about 85% observed a single time.

This sequence joins TRBV19 and TRBJ1-2; the match to TRBD1 covers 9 bases. Sequencing used peripheral blood. The clonotype was recovered from a man aged 50-59 years with active COVID-19. CDR3 bases: TGTGCCAGTAGTTACCGACAGGGGGACTATGGCTACACCTTC. Its protein is CASSYRQGDYGYTF.